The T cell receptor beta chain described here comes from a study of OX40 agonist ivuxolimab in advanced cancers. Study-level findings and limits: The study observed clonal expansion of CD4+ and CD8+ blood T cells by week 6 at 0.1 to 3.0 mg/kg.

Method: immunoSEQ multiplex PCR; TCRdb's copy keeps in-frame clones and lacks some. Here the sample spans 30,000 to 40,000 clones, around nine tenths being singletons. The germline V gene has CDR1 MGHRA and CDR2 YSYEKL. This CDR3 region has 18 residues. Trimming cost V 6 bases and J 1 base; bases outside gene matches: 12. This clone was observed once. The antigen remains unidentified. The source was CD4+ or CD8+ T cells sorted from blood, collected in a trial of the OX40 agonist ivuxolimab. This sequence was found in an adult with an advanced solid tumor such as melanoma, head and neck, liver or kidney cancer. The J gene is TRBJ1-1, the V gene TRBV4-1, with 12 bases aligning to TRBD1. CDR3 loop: CASSNPRGTGGTNTEAFF. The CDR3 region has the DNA TGCGCCAGCAGTAATCCCCGCGGGACAGGGGGCACGAACACTGAAGCTTTCTTT.